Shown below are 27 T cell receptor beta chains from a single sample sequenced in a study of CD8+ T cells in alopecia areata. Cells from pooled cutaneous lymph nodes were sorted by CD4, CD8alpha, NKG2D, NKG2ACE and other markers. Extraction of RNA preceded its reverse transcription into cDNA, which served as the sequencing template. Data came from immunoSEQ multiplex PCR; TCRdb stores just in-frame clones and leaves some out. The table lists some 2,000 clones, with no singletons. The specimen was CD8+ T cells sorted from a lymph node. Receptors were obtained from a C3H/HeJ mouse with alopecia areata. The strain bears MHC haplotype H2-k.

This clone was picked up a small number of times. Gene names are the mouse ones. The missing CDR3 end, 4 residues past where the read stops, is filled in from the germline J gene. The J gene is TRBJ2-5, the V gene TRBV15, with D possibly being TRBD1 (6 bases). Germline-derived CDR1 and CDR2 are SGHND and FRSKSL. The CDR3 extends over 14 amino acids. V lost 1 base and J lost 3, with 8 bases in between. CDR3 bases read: TGTGCCAGCAGTTTAGGCAGGGGTCAAGAC. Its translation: CASSLGRGQD. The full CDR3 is CASSLGRGQDTQYF.

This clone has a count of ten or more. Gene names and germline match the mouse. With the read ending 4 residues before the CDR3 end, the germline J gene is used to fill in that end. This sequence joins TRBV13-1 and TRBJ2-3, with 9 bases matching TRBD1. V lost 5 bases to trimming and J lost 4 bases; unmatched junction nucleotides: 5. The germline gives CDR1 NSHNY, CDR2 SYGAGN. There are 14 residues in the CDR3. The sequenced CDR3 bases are TGTGCCAGCAGGGCCGGGACAGGGACAGAA. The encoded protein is CASRAGTGTE. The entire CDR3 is CASRAGTGTETLYF.

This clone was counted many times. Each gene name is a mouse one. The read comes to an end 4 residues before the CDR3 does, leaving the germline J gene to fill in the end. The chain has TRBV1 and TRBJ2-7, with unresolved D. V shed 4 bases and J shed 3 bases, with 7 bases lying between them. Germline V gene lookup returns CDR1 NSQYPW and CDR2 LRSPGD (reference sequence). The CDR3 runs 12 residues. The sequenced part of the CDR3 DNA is TGCACCTGCAGTGGAAGACTCTAT. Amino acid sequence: CTCSGRLY. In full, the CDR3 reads CTCSGRLYEQYF.

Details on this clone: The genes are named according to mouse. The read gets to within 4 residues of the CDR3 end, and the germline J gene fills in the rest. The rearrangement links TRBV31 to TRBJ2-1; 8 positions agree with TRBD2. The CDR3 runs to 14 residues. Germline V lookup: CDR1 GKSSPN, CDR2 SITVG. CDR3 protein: CAWSWNWGSAEQFF. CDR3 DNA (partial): TGTGCCTGGAGCTGGAACTGGGGGAGCGCT.

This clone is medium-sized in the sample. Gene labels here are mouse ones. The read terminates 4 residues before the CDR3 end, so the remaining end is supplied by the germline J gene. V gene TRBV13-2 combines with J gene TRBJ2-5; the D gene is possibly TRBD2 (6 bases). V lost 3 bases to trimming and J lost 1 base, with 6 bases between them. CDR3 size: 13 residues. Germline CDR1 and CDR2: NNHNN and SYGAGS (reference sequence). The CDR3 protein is CASGAGDQDTQYF. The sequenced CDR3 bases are TGTGCCAGCGGTGCTGGGGACCAAGAC.

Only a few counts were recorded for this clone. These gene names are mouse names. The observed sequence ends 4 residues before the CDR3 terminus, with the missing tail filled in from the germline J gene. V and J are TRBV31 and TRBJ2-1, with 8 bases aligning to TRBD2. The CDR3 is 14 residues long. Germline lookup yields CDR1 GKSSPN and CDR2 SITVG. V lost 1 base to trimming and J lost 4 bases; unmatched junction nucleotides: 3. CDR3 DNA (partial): TGTGCCTGGAGTCGGGGGGGCGCGTATGCT. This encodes CAWSRGGAYA. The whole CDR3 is CAWSRGGAYAEQFF.

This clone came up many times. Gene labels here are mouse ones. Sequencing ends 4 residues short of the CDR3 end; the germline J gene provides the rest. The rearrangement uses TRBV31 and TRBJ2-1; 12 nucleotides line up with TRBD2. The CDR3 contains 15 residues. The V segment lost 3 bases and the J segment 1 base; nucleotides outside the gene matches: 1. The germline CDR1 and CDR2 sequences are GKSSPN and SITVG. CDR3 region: CAWRGTGGNYAEQFF. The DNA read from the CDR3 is TGTGCCTGGAGGGGGACTGGGGGGAACTATGCT. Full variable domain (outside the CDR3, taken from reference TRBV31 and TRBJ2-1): AQTIHQWPVAEIKAVGSPLSLGCTIKGKSSPNLYWYWQATGGTLQQLFYSITVGQVESVVQLNLSASRPKDDQFILSTEKLLLSHSGFYLCAWRGTGGNYAEQFFGPGTRLTVL.

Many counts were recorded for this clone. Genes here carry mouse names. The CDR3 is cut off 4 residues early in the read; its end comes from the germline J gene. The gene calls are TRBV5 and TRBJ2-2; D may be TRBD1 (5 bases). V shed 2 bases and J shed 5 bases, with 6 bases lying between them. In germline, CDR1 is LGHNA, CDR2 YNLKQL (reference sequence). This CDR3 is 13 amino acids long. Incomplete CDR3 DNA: TGTGCCAGCAGCCAACAGGGTACCGGG. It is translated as CASSQQGTG. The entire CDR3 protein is CASSQQGTGQLYF.

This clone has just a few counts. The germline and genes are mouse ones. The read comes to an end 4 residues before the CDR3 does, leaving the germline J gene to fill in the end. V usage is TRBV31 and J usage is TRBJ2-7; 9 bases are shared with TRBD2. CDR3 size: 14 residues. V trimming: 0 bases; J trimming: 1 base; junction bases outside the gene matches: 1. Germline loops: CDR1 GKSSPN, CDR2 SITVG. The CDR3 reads CAWSLDWGSYEQYF. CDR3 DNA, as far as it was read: TGTGCCTGGAGTCTAGACTGGGGGTCCTAT.

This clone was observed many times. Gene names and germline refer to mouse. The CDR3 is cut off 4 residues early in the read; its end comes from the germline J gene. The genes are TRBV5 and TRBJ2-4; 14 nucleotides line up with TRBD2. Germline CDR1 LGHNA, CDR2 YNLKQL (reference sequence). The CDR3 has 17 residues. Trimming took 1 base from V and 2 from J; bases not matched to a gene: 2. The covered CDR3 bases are TGTGCCAGCAGCCAAGTGGGACTGGGGGGGCTTCAAAAC. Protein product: CASSQVGLGGLQN. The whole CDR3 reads CASSQVGLGGLQNTLYF.

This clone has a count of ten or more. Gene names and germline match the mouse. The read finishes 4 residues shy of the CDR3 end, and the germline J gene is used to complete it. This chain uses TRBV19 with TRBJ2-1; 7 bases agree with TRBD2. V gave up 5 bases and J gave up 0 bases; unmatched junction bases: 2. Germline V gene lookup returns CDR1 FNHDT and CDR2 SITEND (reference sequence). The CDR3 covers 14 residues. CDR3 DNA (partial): TGTGCCAGCAGGCTGGGGGATAACTATGCT. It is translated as CASRLGDNYA. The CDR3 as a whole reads CASRLGDNYAEQFF.

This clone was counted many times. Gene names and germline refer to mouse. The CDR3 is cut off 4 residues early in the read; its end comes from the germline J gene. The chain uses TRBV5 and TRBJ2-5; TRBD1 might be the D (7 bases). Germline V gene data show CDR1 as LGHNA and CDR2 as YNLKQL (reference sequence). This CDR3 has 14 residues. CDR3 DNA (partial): TGTGCCAGCAGCCCCGGGGAGGGGGCGGAC. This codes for CASSPGEGAD. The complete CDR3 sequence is CASSPGEGADTQYF.

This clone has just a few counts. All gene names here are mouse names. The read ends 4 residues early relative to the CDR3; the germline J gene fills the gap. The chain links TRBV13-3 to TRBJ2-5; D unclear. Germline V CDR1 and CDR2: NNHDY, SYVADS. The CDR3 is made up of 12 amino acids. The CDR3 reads CASSEREDTQYF. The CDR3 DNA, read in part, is TGTGCCAGCAGTGAAAGGGAAGAC.

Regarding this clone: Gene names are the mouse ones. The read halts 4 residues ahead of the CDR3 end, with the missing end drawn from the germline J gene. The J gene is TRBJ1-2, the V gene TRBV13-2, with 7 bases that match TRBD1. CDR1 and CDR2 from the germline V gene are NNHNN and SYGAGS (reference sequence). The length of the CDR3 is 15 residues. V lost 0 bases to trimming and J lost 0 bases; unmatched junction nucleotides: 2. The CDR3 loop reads CASGDAGTANSDYTF. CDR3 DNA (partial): TGTGCCAGCGGTGATGCAGGGACAGCAAACTCC.

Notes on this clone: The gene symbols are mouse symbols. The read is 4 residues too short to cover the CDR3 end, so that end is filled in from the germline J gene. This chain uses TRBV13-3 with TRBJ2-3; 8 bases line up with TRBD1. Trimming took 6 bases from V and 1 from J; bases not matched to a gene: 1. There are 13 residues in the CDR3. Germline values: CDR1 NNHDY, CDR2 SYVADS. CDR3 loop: CASMGQGAETLYF. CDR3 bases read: TGTGCCAGCATGGGACAGGGTGCAGAA.

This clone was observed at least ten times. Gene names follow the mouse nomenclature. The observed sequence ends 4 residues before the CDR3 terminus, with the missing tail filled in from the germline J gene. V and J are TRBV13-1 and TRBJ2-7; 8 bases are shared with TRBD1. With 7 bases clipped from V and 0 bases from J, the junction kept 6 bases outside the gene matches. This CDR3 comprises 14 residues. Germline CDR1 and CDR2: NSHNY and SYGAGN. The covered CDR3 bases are TGTGCCAGCGGTTACGGACAGGGCTCCTAT. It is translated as CASGYGQGSY. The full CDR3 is CASGYGQGSYEQYF.

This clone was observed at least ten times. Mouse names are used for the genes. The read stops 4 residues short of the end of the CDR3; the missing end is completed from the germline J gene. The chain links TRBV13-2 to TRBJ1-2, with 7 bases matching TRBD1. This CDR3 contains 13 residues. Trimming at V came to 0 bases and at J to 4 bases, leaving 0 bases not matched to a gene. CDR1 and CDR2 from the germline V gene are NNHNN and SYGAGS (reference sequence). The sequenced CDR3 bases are TGTGCCAGCGGTGATGGACAGGGCTCC. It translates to CASGDGQGS. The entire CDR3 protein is CASGDGQGSDYTF.

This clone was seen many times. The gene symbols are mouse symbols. CDR3 region: CASGDEGTGGDNSPLYF. The sequenced CDR3 bases are TGTGCCAGCGGTGATGAGGGGACAGGGGGGGATAATTCGCCC. The chain is built from TRBV13-2 and TRBJ1-6, with 11 nucleotides matching TRBD1. Sequencing ends 3 residues short of the CDR3 end; the germline J gene provides the rest. TRBJ1-6 is designated an ORF whose function remains uncertain. The CDR3 length is 17 residues. Germline assignment: CDR1 NNHNN and CDR2 SYGAGS (reference sequence). The V and J ends lost 0 bases and 5 bases, in that order; junction bases with no gene match: 4.

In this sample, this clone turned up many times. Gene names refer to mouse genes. The CDR3 loop reads CASSQAGTGRAETLYF. The CDR3 DNA, read in part, is TGTGCCAGCAGCCAAGCCGGGACAGGGAGGGCAGAA. This chain links TRBV5 with TRBJ2-3; 9 bases match TRBD1. The CDR3 extends 4 residues past the end of the read, so its final part is completed from the germline J gene. There are 16 residues in the CDR3. CDR1 LGHNA and CDR2 YNLKQL come from the germline V gene (reference sequence). The V and J ends lost 1 base and 3 bases, in that order; junction bases with no gene match: 5.

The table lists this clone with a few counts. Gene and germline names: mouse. The CDR3 sequence is CASSDQGDQDTQYF. CDR3 DNA, as far as it was read: TGTGCCAGCAGTGATCAGGGGGACCAAGAC. The gene calls are TRBV13-1 and TRBJ2-5; 7 bases align to TRBD1. The read terminates 4 residues before the CDR3 end, so the remaining end is supplied by the germline J gene. V lost 1 base to trimming and J lost 1 base; unmatched junction nucleotides: 0. The CDR3 consists of 14 residues. Germline CDR1 NSHNY, CDR2 SYGAGN.

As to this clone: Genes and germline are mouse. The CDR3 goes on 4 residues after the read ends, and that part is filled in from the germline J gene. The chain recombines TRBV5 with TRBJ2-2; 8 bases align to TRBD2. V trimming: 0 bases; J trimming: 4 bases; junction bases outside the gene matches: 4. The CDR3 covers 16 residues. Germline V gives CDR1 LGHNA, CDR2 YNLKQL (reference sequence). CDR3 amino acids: CASSQDPWGVTGQLYF. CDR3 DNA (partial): TGTGCCAGCAGCCAAGACCCCTGGGGGGTCACCGGG.

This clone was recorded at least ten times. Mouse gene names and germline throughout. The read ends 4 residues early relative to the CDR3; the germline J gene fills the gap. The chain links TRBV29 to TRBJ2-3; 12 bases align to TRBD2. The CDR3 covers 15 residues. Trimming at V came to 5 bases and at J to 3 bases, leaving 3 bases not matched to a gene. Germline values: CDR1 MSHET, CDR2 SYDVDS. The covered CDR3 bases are TGTGCTAGCAGTCACGGGACTGGGGGGGCAGAA. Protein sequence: CASSHGTGGAE. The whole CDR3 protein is CASSHGTGGAETLYF.

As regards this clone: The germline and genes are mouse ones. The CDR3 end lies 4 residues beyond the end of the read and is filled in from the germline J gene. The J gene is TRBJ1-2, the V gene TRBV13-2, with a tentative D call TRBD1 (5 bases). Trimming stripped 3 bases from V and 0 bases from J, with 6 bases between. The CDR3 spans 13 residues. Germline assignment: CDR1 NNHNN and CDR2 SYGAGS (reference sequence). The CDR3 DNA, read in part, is TGTGCCAGCGGTGGGACACCAAACTCC. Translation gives CASGGTPNS. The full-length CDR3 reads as CASGGTPNSDYTF.

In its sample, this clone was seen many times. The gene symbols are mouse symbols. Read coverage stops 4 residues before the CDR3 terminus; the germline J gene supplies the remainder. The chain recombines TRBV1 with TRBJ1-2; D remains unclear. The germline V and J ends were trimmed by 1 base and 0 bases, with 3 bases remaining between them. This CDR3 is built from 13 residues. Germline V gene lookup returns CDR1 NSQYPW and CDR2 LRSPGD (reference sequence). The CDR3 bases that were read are TGCACCTGCAGTGCAGGGGCAAACTCC. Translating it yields CTCSAGANS. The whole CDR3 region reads CTCSAGANSDYTF.

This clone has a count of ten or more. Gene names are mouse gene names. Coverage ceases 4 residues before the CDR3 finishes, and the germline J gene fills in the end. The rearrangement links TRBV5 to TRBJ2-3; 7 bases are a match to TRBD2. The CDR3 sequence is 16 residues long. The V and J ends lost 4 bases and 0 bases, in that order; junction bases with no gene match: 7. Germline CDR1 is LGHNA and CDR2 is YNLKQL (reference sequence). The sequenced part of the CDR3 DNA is TGTGCCAGCAGCCCCTCGGGGGGGACTAGTGCAGAA. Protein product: CASSPSGGTSAE. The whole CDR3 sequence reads CASSPSGGTSAETLYF.

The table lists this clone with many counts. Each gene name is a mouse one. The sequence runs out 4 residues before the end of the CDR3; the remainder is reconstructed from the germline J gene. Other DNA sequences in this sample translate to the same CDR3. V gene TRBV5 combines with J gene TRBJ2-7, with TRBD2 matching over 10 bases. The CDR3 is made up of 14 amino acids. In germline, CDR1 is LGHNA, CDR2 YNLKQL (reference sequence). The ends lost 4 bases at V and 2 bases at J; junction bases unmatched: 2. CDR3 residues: CASSPTGGAYEQYF. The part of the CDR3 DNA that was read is TGTGCCAGCAGCCCCACTGGGGGGGCCTAT.

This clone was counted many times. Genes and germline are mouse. The CDR3 DNA, read in part, is TGTGCCAGCGGGGACTGGGGGGTCCCCGGG. It specifies CASGDWGVPG. The full-length CDR3 reads as CASGDWGVPGQLYF. The V call is TRBV13-2, the J call TRBJ2-2, with 11 nucleotides matching TRBD2. The read is 4 residues too short to cover the CDR3 end, so that end is filled in from the germline J gene. V was pared by 5 bases and J by 6 bases, with 3 bases of the junction left unmatched. Germline V gene sequence: CDR1 NNHNN, CDR2 SYGAGS (reference sequence). The CDR3 sequence is 14 residues long.